This TCR beta chain appears in the sequencing data of a study of beta chain features in type 1 diabetes. Study-wide results and limits: Type 1 diabetes patients showed a moderate but significant shortening of TCRB CDR3s in all four CD4+ subsets.

Post-sort purity exceeded 95% for all sorted populations. Sequenced material consisted of expressed TCRB transcripts (all of the isolated RNA was reverse transcribed). Profiled with immunoSEQ multiplex PCR; TCRdb holds only in-frame clones, not every one. This sample has 200,000 to 300,000 clones, with roughly 22% found just once. V lost 0 bases, J lost 7 bases, and 7 bases lay in between. The CDR3 is made up of 14 amino acids. CDR1 LGHNA and CDR2 YNFKEQ come from the germline V gene. This clone was detected once. Its target is not known. Material for sequencing was naive CD4+ T cells from blood. V usage is TRBV4-2 and J usage is TRBJ1-6; D uncertain. The clonotype comes from a middle-aged woman with type 1 diabetes. CDR3 sequence: CASSQETENSPLHF. CDR3 coding DNA: TGTGCCAGCAGCCAAGAAACAGAGAATTCACCCCTCCACTTT.